Described below is a single T cell receptor beta chain sequence and its context. The source of the sample is a study of blood T cell repertoires in COVID-19. About the study: From T cells, B-cell-depleted T cells, or PBMCs came the material, which was cDNA or gDNA.

The repertoire was sequenced with immunoSEQ multiplex PCR; TCRdb's copy has only in-frame clones and lacks some. Altogether about 230,000 clones are present, 88% being singletons, with the ten largest covering roughly 2.4%. The ends were cut back, 4 bases at V and 7 bases at J, with 22 bases in the middle. The CDR3 has 16 amino acids. Looked up from germline, CDR1 is LNHDA and CDR2 is SQIVND (reference sequence). The material sequenced was PBMCs or T cells enriched from blood (not recorded which). The TCR sequence derives from a woman in her forties with acute COVID-19. The chain joins TRBV19 to TRBJ1-1; weak D call: TRBD1 (6 bases). CDR3 nucleotides: TGTGCCAGTAGTAGAAACCTGGGGGCGCTTGGTAATGAAGCTTTCTTT. Residues: CASSRNLGALGNEAFF. Full variable domain (rest looked up from reference TRBV19 and TRBJ1-1): DGGITQSPKYLFRKEGQNVTLSCEQNLNHDAMYWYRQDPGQGLRLIYYSQIVNDFQKGDIAEGYSVSREKKESFPLTVTSAQKNPTAFYLCASSRNLGALGNEAFFGQGTRLTVV.